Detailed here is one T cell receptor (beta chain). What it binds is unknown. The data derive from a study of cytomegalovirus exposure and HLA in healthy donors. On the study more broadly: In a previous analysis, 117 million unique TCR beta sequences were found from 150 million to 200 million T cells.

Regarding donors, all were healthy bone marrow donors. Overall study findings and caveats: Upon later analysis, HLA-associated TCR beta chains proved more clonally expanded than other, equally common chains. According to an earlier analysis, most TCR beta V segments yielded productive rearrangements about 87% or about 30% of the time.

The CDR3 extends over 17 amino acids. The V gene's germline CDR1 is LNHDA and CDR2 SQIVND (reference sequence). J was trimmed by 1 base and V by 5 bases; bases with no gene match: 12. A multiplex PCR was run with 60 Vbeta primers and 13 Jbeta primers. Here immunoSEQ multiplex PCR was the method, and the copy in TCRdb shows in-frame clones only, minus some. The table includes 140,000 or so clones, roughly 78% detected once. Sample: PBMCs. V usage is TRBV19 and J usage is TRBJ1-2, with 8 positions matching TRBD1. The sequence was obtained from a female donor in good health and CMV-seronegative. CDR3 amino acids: CASSPMDRAALNYGYTF. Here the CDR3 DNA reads TGTGCCAGTAGTCCAATGGACAGGGCAGCGCTTAACTATGGCTACACCTTC.